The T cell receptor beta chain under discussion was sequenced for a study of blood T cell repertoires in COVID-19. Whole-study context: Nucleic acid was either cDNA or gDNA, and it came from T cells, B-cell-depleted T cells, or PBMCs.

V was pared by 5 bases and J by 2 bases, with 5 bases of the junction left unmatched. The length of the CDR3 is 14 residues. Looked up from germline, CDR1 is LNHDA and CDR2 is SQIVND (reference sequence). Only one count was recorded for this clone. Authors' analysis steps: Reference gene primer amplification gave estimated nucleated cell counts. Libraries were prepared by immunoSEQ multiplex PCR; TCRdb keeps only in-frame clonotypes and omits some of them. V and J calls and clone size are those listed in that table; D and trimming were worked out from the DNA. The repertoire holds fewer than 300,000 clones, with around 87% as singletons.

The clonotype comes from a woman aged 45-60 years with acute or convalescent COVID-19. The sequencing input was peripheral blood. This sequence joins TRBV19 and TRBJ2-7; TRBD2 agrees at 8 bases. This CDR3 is CASSPREGPYEQYF. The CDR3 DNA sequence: TGTGCCAGTAGTCCACGGGAGGGCCCCTACGAGCAGTACTTC. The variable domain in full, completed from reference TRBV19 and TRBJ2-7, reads DGGITQSPKYLFRKEGQNVTLSCEQNLNHDAMYWYRQDPGQGLRLIYYSQIVNDFQKGDIAEGYSVSREKKESFPLTVTSAQKNPTAFYLCASSPREGPYEQYFGPGTRLTVT.